A single TCR beta chain is shown here with its context. The sample holds a few counts of this clonotype. This clone's antigen is unknown. No qualities accompany the bases; no much larger clone lies one base away. The sample belongs to a study of patients and donors after allogeneic stem cell transplantation (dated by TCRdb to about 2020). Libraries were made using RT-PCR. The sample was run on a NextSeq 550. The public reads were quality trimmed at Q25 with fastp and then assembled into clones with MiXCR by TCRdb, keeping productive beta chains. Each record represents a unique CDR3 protein, reported with the most common genes and DNA among its rows. For this sample there are about a million distinct CDR3 sequences; 15% to 20% appear just once. About 6% of the sample goes to the ten largest clones. The clonotype was recovered from a human donor who was either an allogeneic HSCT recipient or a stem cell or donor lymphocyte infusion donor (not recorded which). It is not recorded whose cells these are; they may come from a transplant donor. The source material was blood, either unsorted or a sorted T cell fraction (not recorded which).

The nucleotides are TGTGCCAGCAGCCTTCCGGGACAGGGAGACTATGGCTACACCTTC. It translates as CASSLPGQGDYGYTF. This chain joins TRBV5-6 to TRBJ1-2, and TRBD1 aligns with 9 junction nucleotides. The germline V gene yields SGHDT for CDR1 and YYEEEE for CDR2. The CDR3 numbers 15 residues from cysteine through phenylalanine. Only the CDR3 DNA is retained, 45 bases long and in frame from the first base. Germline trimming amounts to 4 bases on V and 3 bases on J, with 7 as the count of junction bases outside the gene matches.